The clone carrying this T cell receptor beta chain was detected ten times or more. Its antigen remains unknown. The authors built bulk TCR libraries by previously described methods with listed TCR primers. TCRdb re-analysed the PCR reads in MiXCR, keeping a single row per CDR3 protein. This table holds hundreds of thousands of distinct CDR3 sequences, about 25% found once. This record comes from a study of molecular identifiers for immune sequencing clone quantification. Broader study findings: Clones above 20 RNA copies contained over 97% of effector molecules and under 1% of naive molecules. Spiked TCR RNA from one Jurkat cell reportedly showed up when mixed among 950,000 to 1,000,000 naive cells.

Libraries of naive CD8 cells were prepared from about 20,000 to 1,000,000 sorted cells using 10%, 30% or 50% RNA. The receptor was derived from a human donor in good health. Some libraries in this study had Jurkat cell RNA spiked in. Sequencing was done on a sample of naive CD8+ T cells from blood, with Jurkat cell RNA spiked in. The subset: FACS-sorted CD8+CD4-CCR7+CD45RA+ naive T cells.

This CDR3 reads CASSQLDLSYNEQFF. In nucleotides, the CDR3 is TGTGCCAGCAGTCAACTAGACCTCTCCTACAATGAGCAGTTCTTC. The rearrangement uses TRBV5-4 and TRBJ2-1; TRBD2 is a possible D gene (5 bases). The V end was cut by 5 bases, the J end by 0 bases, with 12 bases between. Germline-derived CDR1 and CDR2 are SGHNT and YYREEE (reference sequence). The CDR3 consists of 15 residues.